Each of the 22 T cell receptor beta chains below was sequenced from the same sample in a study of identical twins. TCRdb reprocessed the 5' RACE reads via MiXCR and lists one record per CDR3 protein. The sample lists 300,000 or so distinct CDR3 sequences; 8.5% to 9.5% were seen once. The sample also formed part of further work on yellow fever vaccine responses in identical twins.

Sequenced material: CD8+ T cells sorted from blood. The receptors originated from a woman between 18 and 29 years old in good health.

This clonotype has just a few counts. CDR3 sequence reads: CASSGQDTEAFF. CDR3 bases: TGCGCCAGCTCCGGACAGGACACTGAAGCTTTCTTT. This chain connects TRBV4-1 to TRBJ1-1; 7 positions agree with TRBD1. The V segment lost 8 bases and the J segment 3 bases; nucleotides outside the gene matches: 3. The CDR3 is 12 amino acids. Germline values: CDR1 MGHRA, CDR2 YSYEKL.

V and J are TRBV16 and TRBJ1-2, with 9 bases identical to TRBD1. This CDR3 region has 15 residues. Germline V CDR1 and CDR2: KGHSY, FQNENV. Trimming took 3 bases from V and 4 from J; bases not matched to a gene: 6. The CDR3 DNA follows: TGTGCCAGCAGCCAGGACAGGGGCTACACCTATGGCTACACCTTC. It is translated as CASSQDRGYTYGYTF.

This clonotype came up many times. This chain links TRBV7-8 with TRBJ2-4, with a weak D call TRBD1 (6 bases). Trimming removed 6 bases at V and 4 bases at J, with 19 bases between. The CDR3 is made up of 16 amino acids. CDR1 is SGHVS, CDR2 FQNEAQ, per germline. The DNA for the CDR3 is TGTGCCAGCAGTCTTTCCCCGACAGGCATTAAAAACATTCAGTACTTC. Translating gives CASSLSPTGIKNIQYF.

This clonotype was counted only a few times. V and J are TRBV7-9 and TRBJ2-1; TRBD2 aligns across 11 bases. The CDR3 covers 15 residues. V was pared by 3 bases and J by 3 bases, with 1 base of the junction left unmatched. CDR1 and CDR2 from the germline V gene are SEHNR and FQNEAQ (reference sequence). The CDR3 DNA reads as TGTGCCAGCAGCTTTGGGACTAGCGGCTACAATGAGCAGTTCTTC. Protein sequence: CASSFGTSGYNEQFF.

This clonotype has a count of ten or more. The chain is built from TRBV4-3 and TRBJ2-1; D not certain. Germline CDR1 is LGHNA and CDR2 is YSLEER. The V end was cut by 1 base, the J end by 7 bases, with 5 bases between. The CDR3 totals 12 residues. As DNA, the CDR3 is TGCGCCAGCAGCCAAGTTGGTAATGAGCAGTTCTTC. Protein sequence: CASSQVGNEQFF.

This clonotype was seen ten or more times. One end of the junction does not line up with germline, which may come from a read error. This chain uses TRBV4-1 with TRBJ2-7; D is possibly TRBD2 (5 bases). The germline gives CDR1 MGHRA, CDR2 YSYEKL. The CDR3 has 14 residues. DNA of the CDR3: TGTGCCAGCAGCCAAGAGGGCCTCTCCTACGAGCAGTACTTC. The encoded protein is CASSQEGLSYEQYF.

This clonotype was detected ten times or more. V gene TRBV29-1 combines with J gene TRBJ2-7; D uncertain. The CDR3 extends over 11 amino acids. CDR1 and CDR2 from the germline V gene are SQVTM and ANQGSEA. The V end was cut by 6 bases, the J end by 3 bases, with 9 bases between. The CDR3 spells CSVGFLYEQYF. The DNA of the CDR3 is TGCAGCGTCGGATTCCTCTACGAGCAGTACTTC.

This clonotype was observed many times. The rearrangement uses TRBV7-9 and TRBJ2-1, with D hard to call. This CDR3 has 15 residues. V lost 3 bases and J lost 0, with 9 bases in between. Germline V gene data show CDR1 as SEHNR and CDR2 as FQNEAQ (reference sequence). CDR3 loop: CASSLQRFSYNEQFF. The CDR3 DNA sequence: TGTGCCAGCAGCTTGCAGAGATTCTCCTACAATGAGCAGTTCTTC.

This sequence joins TRBV25-1 and TRBJ2-7; D possibly corresponds to TRBD1 (7 bases). CDR1 is MGHDK and CDR2 is SYGVNS in the germline V gene. The CDR3 runs to 15 residues. The V gene lost 2 bases and the J gene lost 5 bases, with 16 bases spanning the gap. CDR3 sequence reads: CASSEGGGGTNEQYF. CDR3 nucleotide sequence: TGTGCCAGCAGTGAAGGAGGGGGCGGAACGAACGAGCAGTACTTC.

CDR3: CAGARGAQPQHF. The CDR3 DNA follows: TGTGCCGGGGCCCGGGGCGCTCAGCCCCAGCATTTT. The rearrangement joins TRBV28 to TRBJ1-5; tentative D call: TRBD1 (5 bases). CDR1 MDHEN and CDR2 SYDVKM come from the germline V gene. This CDR3 region has 12 residues. Between the trimmed V and J ends, which lost 11 bases and 6 bases, there was a span of 14 bases. Supplemented by reference TRBV28 and TRBJ1-5, the full variable domain reads DVKVTQSSRYLVKRTGEKVFLECVQDMDHENMFWYRQDPGLGLRLIYFSYDVKMKEKGDIPEGYSVSREKKERFSLILESASTNQTSMYLCAGARGAQPQHFGDGTRLSIL.

This clonotype occurred many times. The chain employs TRBV5-1 and TRBJ2-3, with D tentatively TRBD1 (6 bases). The length of the CDR3 is 18 residues. Germline assignment: CDR1 SGHRS and CDR2 YFSETQ. The V and J ends lost 1 base and 6 bases respectively, with 24 bases between them. The CDR3 reads CASSLLAEDSLTLDTQYF. The CDR3 DNA is TGCGCCAGCAGCTTGTTAGCCGAGGACAGCCTTACTTTGGATACGCAGTATTTT.

This clonotype has at least ten counts. The chain carries TRBV10-3 and TRBJ2-7; maybe TRBD1 (6 bases). Per germline, CDR1 ENHRY and CDR2 SYGVKD. The V and J ends lost 7 bases and 3 bases respectively, with 13 bases between them. The CDR3 loop spans 13 amino acids. Written as DNA, the CDR3 is TGTGCCATCAAGAGACAGGAGGACTACGAGCAGTACTTC. As protein: CAIKRQEDYEQYF.

A few counts support this clonotype. The chain links TRBV10-3 to TRBJ2-1, with D hard to call. This CDR3 region has 16 residues. CDR1 and CDR2 (germline): ENHRY, SYGVKD. Between the trimmed V and J ends, which lost 3 bases and 2 bases, there was a span of 14 bases. In DNA form, the CDR3 reads TGTGCCATCAGTGATATTCAGGCGGAGCCCTACAATGAGCAGTTCTTC. It is translated as CAISDIQAEPYNEQFF.

The gene calls are TRBV29-1 and TRBJ2-3, with TRBD2 matching over 7 bases. Germline V gene lookup returns CDR1 SQVTM and CDR2 ANQGSEA. With 8 bases clipped from V and 0 bases from J, the junction kept 17 bases outside the gene matches. CDR3 length: 17 residues. In nucleotides, the CDR3 is TGCAGCATTGCGAGTACTAGCGCGGAAACTAGCACAGATACGCAGTATTTT. As protein: CSIASTSAETSTDTQYF.

J is TRBJ2-3 and V is TRBV11-1; 14 nucleotides agree with TRBD2. Germline CDR1 reads SGHAT; CDR2 reads FQDESV (reference sequence). The J segment lost 4 bases and the V segment lost 6 bases, leaving 18 bases of the junction unmatched. The CDR3 contains 20 residues. The CDR3 DNA reads TGTGCCAGCAGTGCTTCTGGGACTAGCGGGAGAGAGGACCGCGCAGATACGCAGTATTTT. This encodes CASSASGTSGREDRADTQYF.

The CDR3 region is CAWSVGLAVREQFF. The CDR3 DNA is TGTGCCTGGAGTGTCGGTCTAGCGGTACGTGAGCAGTTCTTC. The chain links TRBV30 to TRBJ2-1, with 7 bases fitting TRBD2. Germline-derived CDR1 and CDR2 are GTSNPN and SVGIG (reference sequence). The CDR3 is made up of 14 amino acids. Trimming at V came to 0 bases and at J to 9 bases, leaving 8 bases not matched to a gene.

In its sample, this clonotype was seen a few times. This chain uses TRBV7-6 with TRBJ2-1; maybe TRBD2 (6 bases). CDR3 size: 15 residues. Germline CDR1 reads SGHVS; CDR2 reads FNYEAQ. The ends were cut back, 6 bases at V and 0 bases at J, with 12 bases in the middle. The CDR3 reads CASRQGGISYNEQFF. CDR3 sequence (DNA): TGTGCCAGCAGGCAAGGCGGGATCTCCTACAATGAGCAGTTCTTC.

This clonotype appeared many times. J is TRBJ2-1 and V is TRBV12-3 or TRBV12-4; TRBD1 matches at 7 bases. The CDR3 is 15 residues long. The ends lost 3 bases at V and 10 bases at J; junction bases unmatched: 12. This CDR3 is CASSFLQGEILEQFF. The CDR3 DNA sequence: TGTGCCAGCAGTTTTTTGCAGGGGGAGATTCTAGAGCAGTTCTTC.

This clonotype was counted only a few times. The chain couples TRBV12-3 or TRBV12-4 to TRBJ2-5, with 7 bases identical to TRBD2. V was pared by 0 bases and J by 5 bases, with 9 bases of the junction left unmatched. The CDR3 consists of 16 residues. This CDR3 is CASSLARSGGGETQYF. CDR3 DNA sequence: TGTGCCAGCAGTTTAGCGCGTTCCGGGGGAGGGGAGACCCAGTACTTC.

This clonotype was detected many times. The gene calls are TRBV3-1 and TRBJ1-1, with TRBD1 matching over 7 bases. The CDR3 has 16 amino acids. Germline CDR1 and CDR2: LGHDT and YNNKEL (reference sequence). J lost 1 base, V lost 0 bases, and 5 bases had no gene match. This CDR3 reads CASSQDSGQPNTEAFF. The CDR3 DNA sequence: TGTGCCAGCAGCCAAGATTCGGGACAGCCGAACACTGAAGCTTTCTTT.

The gene calls are TRBV7-8 and TRBJ2-7; D may correspond to TRBD1 or TRBD2 (5 bases each). From germline, CDR1 is SGHVS and CDR2 FQNEAQ. The CDR3 extends over 16 amino acids. V lost 1 base, J lost 3 bases, and 16 bases lay in between. The CDR3 DNA follows: TGTGCCAGCAGCTTAGGGGTGAGGGGCGGCATCTACGAGCAGTACTTC. Protein product: CASSLGVRGGIYEQYF.

In its sample, this clonotype was seen a few times. CDR3: CASSFVGMNTEAFF. The CDR3 DNA is TGTGCCAGCAGTTTTGTAGGGATGAACACTGAAGCTTTCTTT. This chain connects TRBV28 to TRBJ1-1; no clear D. The germline V gene has CDR1 MDHEN and CDR2 SYDVKM. Trimming stripped 3 bases from V and 0 bases from J, with 8 bases between. The CDR3 extends over 14 amino acids.